Listed below are T cell receptor beta chains from one sample, sequenced in a study of blood T cell repertoires in COVID-19. The method was immunoSEQ multiplex PCR; TCRdb's version includes in-frame clones alone and lacks a portion of them. Among 250,000 to 300,000 clones listed, approximately 90% were seen once. The source material was PBMCs or T cells enriched from blood (not recorded which). These receptors were obtained from a woman aged 55-69 years in a cohort exposed to, infected with or recovered from COVID-19 (not recorded which). Each CDR3 is given with its conserved first and last residue. A D gene is named only where the DNA matches it firmly. Where a row states a size, it is once, few, many or the class of an expanded clone; other rows omit it.

CDR3 protein: CASGPTGAETQYF
CDR3 DNA: TGTGCCAGCGGGCCCACAGGGGCAGAGACCCAGTACTTC
clone size: .
V gene: TRBV27
J gene: TRBJ2-5
D gene: TRBD1

CDR3 protein: CASSVQEVWVYNEQFF
CDR3 DNA: TGCGCCAGCAGTGTTCAGGAGGTCTGGGTCTACAATGAGCAGTTCTTC
clone size: .
V gene: TRBV10-2
J gene: TRBJ2-1
D gene: .

CDR3 protein: CASSLRQGTTFGYTF
CDR3 DNA: TGTGCCAGCAGCCTACGACAGGGTACCACTTTCGGCTACACCTTC
clone size: .
V gene: TRBV3-1/TRBV3-2
J gene: TRBJ1-2
D gene: TRBD1

CDR3 protein: CASSFTGQGNYGYTF
CDR3 DNA: TGTGCCAGCTCATTCACAGGGCAGGGTAACTATGGCTACACCTTC
clone size: .
V gene: TRBV18
J gene: TRBJ1-2
D gene: .

CDR3 protein: CASRVSGSKAGELFF
CDR3 DNA: TGTGCCAGCAGGGTTAGCGGGAGTAAGGCCGGGGAGCTGTTTTTT
clone size: .
V gene: TRBV7-3
J gene: TRBJ2-2
D gene: TRBD2

CDR3 protein: CASSFYSGRDETQYF
CDR3 DNA: TGCGCCAGCAGCTTCTATAGCGGGAGGGACGAGACCCAGTACTTC
clone size: .
V gene: TRBV5-1
J gene: TRBJ2-5
D gene: TRBD2

CDR3 protein: CATSALAGRESAGELFF
CDR3 DNA: TGTGCCACCAGTGCCCTGGCGGGGCGGGAGTCCGCCGGGGAGCTGTTTTTT
clone size: .
V gene: TRBV24-1
J gene: TRBJ2-2
D gene: TRBD2

CDR3 protein: CASSPFGPDTQYF
CDR3 DNA: TGTGCCAGCTCACCCTTTGGGCCAGATACGCAGTATTTT
clone size: .
V gene: TRBV18
J gene: TRBJ2-3
D gene: .

CDR3 protein: CASSERGFSYEQYF
CDR3 DNA: TGTGCCAGCAGTGAAAGGGGTTTCTCCTACGAGCAGTACTTC
clone size: .
V gene: TRBV6-1
J gene: TRBJ2-7
D gene: .

CDR3 protein: CASSQRTSGSKDEQFF
CDR3 DNA: TGTGCCAGCAGCCAAAGGACTAGCGGGAGTAAGGATGAGCAGTTCTTC
clone size: .
V gene: TRBV7-8
J gene: TRBJ2-1
D gene: TRBD2

CDR3 protein: CASSRTVMGTDTQYF
CDR3 DNA: TGTGCCAGCAGCCGGACAGTCATGGGGACAGATACGCAGTATTTT
clone size: .
V gene: TRBV14
J gene: TRBJ2-3
D gene: .

CDR3 protein: CASSQGASWYNEQFF
CDR3 DNA: TGCGCCAGCAGCCAAGGGGCTAGCTGGTACAATGAGCAGTTCTTC
clone size: .
V gene: TRBV4-1
J gene: TRBJ2-1
D gene: .

CDR3 protein: CASNRGSYEQYF
CDR3 DNA: TGTGCCAGTAACCGGGGGAGCTACGAGCAGTACTTC
clone size: .
V gene: TRBV28
J gene: TRBJ2-7
D gene: .

CDR3 protein: CASRPSGYNEQFF
CDR3 DNA: TGTGCCAGCAGGCCTAGCGGATACAATGAGCAGTTCTTC
clone size: .
V gene: TRBV12-3/TRBV12-4
J gene: TRBJ2-1
D gene: TRBD2

CDR3 protein: CASSSPPGITEAFF
CDR3 DNA: TGTGCCAGCAGCTCTCCCCCAGGGATCACTGAAGCTTTCTTT
clone size: .
V gene: TRBV11-3
J gene: TRBJ1-1
D gene: .

CDR3 protein: CASSSRTGDRSETQYF
CDR3 DNA: TGTGCCAGCAGCTCTAGGACAGGGGATCGATCAGAGACCCAGTACTTC
clone size: .
V gene: TRBV7-9
J gene: TRBJ2-5
D gene: TRBD1

CDR3 protein: CASSQDQREGRLYEQYF
CDR3 DNA: TGCGCCAGCAGCCAAGATCAGAGGGAGGGCCGACTTTACGAGCAGTACTTC
clone size: .
V gene: TRBV4-1
J gene: TRBJ2-7
D gene: TRBD2

CDR3 protein: CASSYYQETQYF
CDR3 DNA: TGTGCCAGCTCCTACTACCAAGAGACCCAGTACTTC
clone size: .
V gene: TRBV18
J gene: TRBJ2-5
D gene: .

CDR3 protein: CASSLIRTGGDLYGYTF
CDR3 DNA: TGTGCCAGCAGCTTAATACGTACTGGGGGGGATCTCTATGGCTACACCTTC
clone size: .
V gene: TRBV7-9
J gene: TRBJ1-2
D gene: .

CDR3 protein: CASSLVAGAEKTQYF
CDR3 DNA: TGCGCCAGCAGCTTGGTCGCAGGGGCGGAGAAGACCCAGTACTTC
clone size: once
V gene: TRBV5-1
J gene: TRBJ2-5
D gene: .

CDR3 protein: CASSVTGTGDYEQYF
CDR3 DNA: TGTGCCAGCTCAGTAACCGGGACAGGGGACTACGAGCAGTACTTC
clone size: .
V gene: TRBV18
J gene: TRBJ2-7
D gene: TRBD1

CDR3 protein: CASSLGLVADTQYF
CDR3 DNA: TGTGCCAGCAGCTTAGGACTAGTGGCAGATACGCAGTATTTT
clone size: .
V gene: TRBV7-3
J gene: TRBJ2-3
D gene: TRBD2

CDR3 protein: CASSLGIGGGQNAQHF
CDR3 DNA: TGTGCCAGCAGTTTAGGAATCGGTGGGGGACAGAACGCCCAGCATTTT
clone size: .
V gene: TRBV28
J gene: TRBJ1-5
D gene: TRBD1

CDR3 protein: CASSLSRVNYGYTF
CDR3 DNA: TGTGCCAGCAGTTTATCCCGGGTTAACTATGGCTACACCTTC
clone size: .
V gene: TRBV28
J gene: TRBJ1-2
D gene: .

CDR3 protein: CASSAGRGPYEQYF
CDR3 DNA: TGTGCCAGCAGTGCGGGCAGGGGCCCCTACGAGCAGTACTTC
clone size: .
V gene: TRBV2
J gene: TRBJ2-7
D gene: .

CDR3 protein: CASSPRTSGPYEQYF
CDR3 DNA: TGTGCCAGCAGCCCCCGGACTAGCGGGCCCTACGAGCAGTACTTC
clone size: once
V gene: TRBV7-9
J gene: TRBJ2-7
D gene: TRBD2